One sample yielded the 30 T cell receptor beta chains listed below, sequenced in a study of T cells after yellow fever vaccination. TCRdb passed the 5' RACE reads through MiXCR, listing each CDR3 protein once. The sample carries about 300,000 distinct CDR3 sequences, around 8.6% recorded once. The source was CD4+ T cells sorted from PBMCs, collected 5 days after the yellow fever booster vaccination. The receptor source for this set is a man aged 18 to 29 who received the YFV17D yellow fever vaccine.

The table lists this clonotype with a few counts. The chain uses TRBV7-2 and TRBJ1-1; D remains ambiguous. Germline CDR1 reads SGHTA; CDR2 reads FQGNSA. The CDR3 contains 12 residues. Between the trimmed V and J ends, which lost 3 bases and 3 bases, there was a span of 5 bases. In DNA form, the CDR3 reads TGTGCCAGCAGCTTCTCGTACACTGAAGCTTTCTTT. This translates into CASSFSYTEAFF. Supplemented by reference TRBV7-2 and TRBJ1-1, the full variable domain reads GAGVSQSPSNKVTEKGKDVELRCDPISGHTALYWYRQSLGQGLEFLIYFQGNSAPDKSGLPSDRFSAERTGGSVSTLTIQRTQQEDSAVYLCASSFSYTEAFFGQGTRLTVV.

The chain employs TRBV5-1 and TRBJ2-2, with TRBD2 as a possible D gene (5 bases). V was trimmed by 0 bases and J by 8 bases, leaving 14 bases between them. CDR3 length equals 15 residues. Germline lookup yields CDR1 SGHRS and CDR2 YFSETQ. CDR3 in DNA: TGCGCCAGCAGCTTGGCCCGGGGAACATCAGGGGAGCTGTTTTTT. Amino acids: CASSLARGTSGELFF. The full variable domain, completed using reference TRBV5-1 and TRBJ2-2, is KAGVTQTPRYLIKTRGQQVTLSCSPISGHRSVSWYQQTPGQGLQFLFEYFSETQRNKGNFPGRFSGRQFSNSRSEMNVSTLELGDSALYLCASSLARGTSGELFFGEGSRLTVL.

This clonotype was recorded a few times. V gene TRBV9 combines with J gene TRBJ1-4; 10 bases are a match to TRBD1. This CDR3 has 15 amino acids. Germline V gene lookup returns CDR1 SGDLS and CDR2 YYNGEE. The ends lost 4 bases at V and 7 bases at J; junction bases unmatched: 7. DNA for the CDR3: TGTGCCAGCAGCACACGGACAGGGGGGAGTGAAAAACTGTTTTTT. Its translation is CASSTRTGGSEKLFF.

This clonotype was seen a handful of times. This chain joins TRBV5-1 and TRBJ2-3; the D is unclear. The CDR3 has 14 residues. CDR1 is SGHRS and CDR2 is YFSETQ in the germline V gene. Trimming removed 0 bases from V and 0 bases from J, with 5 bases in between. The CDR3 DNA follows: TGCGCCAGCAGCTTGGAACAAAGCACAGATACGCAGTATTTT. It specifies CASSLEQSTDTQYF.

This clonotype was found a few times. The genes are TRBV7-2 and TRBJ2-2; D might be TRBD1 (6 bases). The CDR3 totals 15 residues. V was clipped by 7 bases and J by 4 bases, with 16 bases between them. Germline V lookup: CDR1 SGHTA, CDR2 FQGNSA. The CDR3 region is CASNSQGSSTGELFF. The CDR3 DNA sequence: TGTGCCAGCAATTCCCAGGGGTCAAGCACCGGGGAGCTGTTTTTT.

The J gene is TRBJ2-3, the V gene TRBV12-3 or TRBV12-4; D not resolved. Trimming pared 5 bases from V and 4 bases from J, leaving 13 bases between. This CDR3 is built from 14 residues. CDR3 loop: CASSTLPKPDTQYF. DNA for the CDR3: TGTGCCAGCAGTACGTTACCAAAGCCAGATACGCAGTATTTT.

This clonotype was observed a few times. The chain has TRBV6-2 or TRBV6-3 and TRBJ2-7; tentative D call: TRBD1 (5 bases). The ends were cut back, 5 bases at V and 2 bases at J, with 13 bases in the middle. This CDR3 has 14 residues. Germline CDR1 and CDR2: MNHEY and SVGEGT. This CDR3 reads CASSQTVSPYEQYF. CDR3 nucleotide sequence: TGTGCCAGCAGTCAGACAGTATCTCCCTACGAGCAGTACTTC.

This clonotype turned up a few times. The chain links TRBV20-1 to TRBJ1-6, with D unclear. CDR1 DFQATT and CDR2 SNEGSKA come from the germline V gene (reference sequence). CDR3 length equals 15 residues. V was shortened by 0 bases and J by 4 bases, with 10 bases between the two germline ends. Here the CDR3 reads CSARERNLYNSPLHF. In DNA, the CDR3 is TGCAGTGCTAGAGAACGGAACCTTTATAATTCACCCCTCCACTTT.

The genes are TRBV6-6 and TRBJ2-5; a possible D gene is TRBD1 (6 bases). Per germline, CDR1 MNHNY and CDR2 SVGAGI (reference sequence). Trimming took off 6 bases at V and 0 bases at J, with 11 bases between the two ends. This CDR3 is 14 amino acids long. This chain's CDR3 is CASSRDTNQETQYF. CDR3 DNA sequence: TGTGCCAGCAGCCGGGACACCAACCAAGAGACCCAGTACTTC.

This clonotype was seen a few times. The chain links TRBV19 to TRBJ2-3; D may be TRBD1 or TRBD2 (5 bases each). V was shortened by 4 bases and J by 1 base, with 15 bases between the two germline ends. CDR1 is LNHDA, CDR2 SQIVND, per germline (reference sequence). The CDR3 has 16 residues. CDR3 amino acids: CASSRRPGSGTDTQYF. DNA of the CDR3: TGTGCCAGTAGTAGGCGCCCAGGGAGCGGCACAGATACGCAGTATTTT.

This clonotype appeared a few times. The rearrangement links TRBV23-1 to TRBJ2-1; 10 bases are shared with TRBD1. TRBV23-1 counts as an open reading frame of uncertain function. CDR3 length: 16 residues. The junction had 5 bases not matched to a gene; V was cut back by 0 bases and J by 6 bases. CDR3 region: CASSQSRDRGGNEQFF. The DNA for the CDR3 is TGCGCCAGCAGTCAATCCCGGGACAGGGGAGGCAATGAGCAGTTCTTC.

There are a few counts of this clonotype. The rearrangement links TRBV2 to TRBJ1-5; unclear D gene. CDR1 is SNHLY and CDR2 is FYNNEI in the germline V gene. This CDR3 contains 13 residues. V was cut by 6 bases and J by 1 base, with 7 bases left in between. The CDR3 is CASSGLSNQPQHF. The CDR3 nucleotides are TGTGCCAGCAGCGGGTTAAGCAATCAGCCCCAGCATTTT.

The rearrangement links TRBV5-4 to TRBJ2-5, with 7 positions matching TRBD2. This CDR3 spans 15 amino acids. V trimming: 4 bases; J trimming: 5 bases; junction bases outside the gene matches: 11. The V gene's germline CDR1 is SGHNT and CDR2 YYREEE (reference sequence). The CDR3 DNA sequence: TGTGCCAGCAGCCCAAAGCGGGGTTCATGGGAGACCCAGTACTTC. As protein: CASSPKRGSWETQYF.

This clonotype was counted between two and nine times. The rearrangement joins TRBV15 to TRBJ2-4; TRBD2 might be the D (6 bases). CDR1 and CDR2 from the germline V gene are LNHNV and YYDKDF (reference sequence). This CDR3 is 14 amino acids long. With 3 bases removed from V and 0 bases from J, the gap between germline ends came to 6 bases. This CDR3 is CATSRGLAKNIQYF. In DNA, the CDR3 is TGTGCCACCAGCAGGGGACTAGCCAAAAACATTCAGTACTTC.

This clonotype was recorded many times. CDR3 nucleotide sequence: TGTGCCAGCAGCCTCATGAGCGGGAGCTCCTACAATGAGCAGTTCTTC. This sequence encodes CASSLMSGSSYNEQFF. This chain connects TRBV11-1 to TRBJ2-1, with TRBD2 matching 8 bases. The germline gives CDR1 SGHAT, CDR2 FQDESV (reference sequence). The V gene end was trimmed by 5 bases and the J gene end by 0 bases; junction bases not matched to a gene: 6. This CDR3 region has 16 residues. Full variable domain (remainder filled in from reference TRBV11-1 and TRBJ2-1): EAEVAQSPRYKITEKSQAVAFWCDPISGHATLYWYRQILGQGPELLVQFQDESVVDDSQLPKDRFSAERLKGVDSTLKIQPAELGDSAMYLCASSLMSGSSYNEQFFGPGTRLTVL.

The rearrangement uses TRBV18 and TRBJ1-1; D is perhaps TRBD1 (5 bases). Germline V gene sequence: CDR1 KGHSH, CDR2 LQKENI. The CDR3 sequence is 14 residues long. With 3 bases removed from V and 3 bases from J, the gap between germline ends came to 11 bases. CDR3 DNA sequence: TGTGCCAGCTCACCGTCCGGGACCTACACTGAAGCTTTCTTT. This gives the protein CASSPSGTYTEAFF. The whole variable domain, filled in from reference TRBV18 and TRBJ1-1, reads NAGVMQNPRHLVRRRGQEARLRCSPMKGHSHVYWYRQLPEEGLKFMVYLQKENIIDESGMPKERFSAEFPKEGPSILRIQQVVRGDSAAYFCASSPSGTYTEAFFGQGTRLTVV.

The chain is built from TRBV10-3 and TRBJ2-5; 11 nucleotides line up with TRBD1. Germline CDR1 is ENHRY and CDR2 is SYGVKD. The V gene end was trimmed by 6 bases and the J gene end by 7 bases; junction bases not matched to a gene: 7. The CDR3 loop spans 14 amino acids. The CDR3 protein is CAIRDRGREGTQYF. Written as DNA, the CDR3 is TGTGCCATCAGGGACAGGGGGCGTGAGGGGACCCAGTACTTC.

This clonotype was seen only a few times. The genes are TRBV20-1 and TRBJ1-1; TRBD1 matches at 7 bases. V was clipped by 1 base and J by 4 bases; unmatched bases: 3. The CDR3 has 13 residues. Germline CDR1 and CDR2: DFQATT and SNEGSKA (reference sequence). The CDR3: CSARGRGTTEAFF. In DNA, the CDR3 is TGCAGTGCTAGAGGCAGGGGGACCACTGAAGCTTTCTTT.

This clonotype was detected ten times or more. The rearrangement joins TRBV4-1 to TRBJ1-6; 8 bases agree with TRBD1. This CDR3 region has 13 residues. Germline CDR1 reads MGHRA; CDR2 reads YSYEKL. Trimming at V came to 5 bases and at J to 14 bases, leaving 8 bases not matched to a gene. CDR3 loop: CASSAGGSWALHF. The CDR3 DNA sequence: TGCGCCAGCAGCGCAGGGGGCTCTTGGGCCCTCCACTTT.

In this sample, this clonotype turned up a few times. The genes are TRBV7-3 and TRBJ2-3, with D unclear. Per the germline V gene, CDR1 is SGHTA and CDR2 is FQGTGA. Trimming removed 5 bases at V and 0 bases at J, with 12 bases between. The CDR3 is 15 amino acids. The CDR3 here is CASSATSGSTDTQYF. The CDR3, as DNA: TGTGCCAGCAGCGCTACGAGTGGTAGCACAGATACGCAGTATTTT.

This rearrangement joins TRBV7-6 to TRBJ2-5, with 11 bases aligning to TRBD1. The CDR3 runs to 16 residues. V lost 5 bases, J lost 4 bases, and 9 bases stayed unmatched. The germline V gene has CDR1 SGHVS and CDR2 FNYEAQ. DNA for the CDR3: TGTGCCAGCAGCCGCGGACAGGGGGCGGTAGGAGAGACCCAGTACTTC. Translating gives CASSRGQGAVGETQYF.

The chain is built from TRBV9 and TRBJ1-1; possibly TRBD1 for D (5 bases). Trimming pared 0 bases from V and 1 base from J, leaving 13 bases between. The CDR3 spans 16 residues. Germline loops: CDR1 SGDLS, CDR2 YYNGEE. CDR3 sequence reads: CASSVGVGRPNTEAFF. CDR3 DNA sequence: TGTGCCAGCAGCGTAGGCGTGGGACGCCCGAACACTGAAGCTTTCTTT.

This clonotype was counted a few times. The chain uses TRBV2 and TRBJ1-1; D might be TRBD1 (6 bases). Looked up from germline, CDR1 is SNHLY and CDR2 is FYNNEI. The CDR3 extends over 14 amino acids. V lost 5 bases to trimming and J lost 6 bases, with 16 bases between them. CDR3 protein: CASSKGVQGPEAFF. CDR3 in DNA: TGTGCCAGCAGTAAAGGGGTACAGGGCCCTGAAGCTTTCTTT. Filled out from reference TRBV2 and TRBJ1-1, the complete variable domain reads EPEVTQTPSHQVTQMGQEVILRCVPISNHLYFYWYRQILGQKVEFLVSFYNNEISEKSEIFDDQFSVERPDGSNFTLKIRSTKLEDSAMYFCASSKGVQGPEAFFGQGTRLTVV.

The chain links TRBV7-2 to TRBJ1-2; 9 bases are shared with TRBD1. J was trimmed by 8 bases and V by 0 bases; bases with no gene match: 4. The CDR3 spans 14 residues. Germline CDR1 is SGHTA and CDR2 is FQGNSA. The CDR3 sequence: CASSLAGQGRGYTF. The DNA for the CDR3 is TGTGCCAGCAGCTTAGCCGGACAGGGGCGAGGCTACACCTTC.

This clonotype was observed a few times. This sequence joins TRBV12-5 and TRBJ2-2; the match to TRBD2 covers 12 bases. Germline CDR1 reads LGHNT; CDR2 reads FRNRAP. V dropped 5 bases and J dropped 4; count of bases not matched to a gene: 5. CDR3 length: 16 residues. CDR3 coding DNA: TGTGCTAGTGGTCAACTAGCGGGGGGTGGCACCGGGGAGCTGTTTTTT. It encodes CASGQLAGGGTGELFF.

In its sample, this clonotype was seen a few times. The rearrangement joins TRBV7-2 to TRBJ2-1; the D gene could be TRBD1 or TRBD2 (5 bases each). Trimming took off 6 bases at V and 0 bases at J, with 18 bases between the two ends. The CDR3 extends over 17 amino acids. Germline V gene data show CDR1 as SGHTA and CDR2 as FQGNSA. Here the CDR3 reads CASREMRGLDSYNEQFF. The CDR3 DNA reads TGTGCCAGCAGGGAGATGAGGGGCCTCGACTCCTACAATGAGCAGTTCTTC.

This clonotype occurred a few times. J is TRBJ2-1 and V is TRBV11-1, with a possible D match to TRBD1 (6 bases). CDR1 is SGHAT and CDR2 is FQDESV in the germline V gene (reference sequence). This CDR3 has 14 amino acids. Trimming took off 2 bases at V and 4 bases at J, with 9 bases between the two ends. The CDR3, as DNA: TGTGCCAGCAGCTTACTGGACAGTTACAATGAGCAGTTCTTC. It translates to CASSLLDSYNEQFF.

The chain uses TRBV6-6 and TRBJ2-7, with D possibly TRBD2 on 5 matching bases. V was cut by 10 bases and J by 0 bases, with 13 bases left in between. From germline, CDR1 is MNHNY and CDR2 SVGAGI (reference sequence). The length of the CDR3 is 13 residues. CDR3 bases: TGTGCCACTGGGTTGGGGAGCTCCTACGAGCAGTACTTC. Its translation is CATGLGSSYEQYF.

This clonotype was seen more than once but under ten times. The gene calls are TRBV7-2 and TRBJ2-5, with TRBD2 matching 7 bases. J lost 2 bases, V lost 4 bases, and 16 bases had no gene match. CDR3 length equals 18 residues. Germline values: CDR1 SGHTA, CDR2 FQGNSA. The CDR3 nucleotides read TGTGCCAGCAGCTCGGCCTCAAGTGGCGGGGGAGATCAAGAGACCCAGTACTTC. Its protein is CASSSASSGGGDQETQYF. Variable domain in full (rest from reference TRBV7-2 and TRBJ2-5): GAGVSQSPSNKVTEKGKDVELRCDPISGHTALYWYRQSLGQGLEFLIYFQGNSAPDKSGLPSDRFSAERTGGSVSTLTIQRTQQEDSAVYLCASSSASSGGGDQETQYFGPGTRLLVL.

This clonotype occurred a few times. The V gene is TRBV20-1, the J gene TRBJ2-7; D is ambiguous. Germline V gene lookup returns CDR1 DFQATT and CDR2 SNEGSKA (reference sequence). This CDR3 region has 14 residues. Trimming shortened V by 0 bases and J by 1 base, and 10 bases separated the two germline ends. This chain's CDR3 is CSARDVRDSYEQYV. CDR3 bases: TGCAGTGCTAGAGATGTTCGAGATTCCTACGAGCAGTACGTC.